This TCR beta chain was captured by sequencing in a study of T-cell memory formation after mild COVID-19. Findings and caveats of the study: Some SARS-CoV-2-responding clones were already detected in memory before infection.

One entry per CDR3 protein, called by TCRdb with MiXCR from the 5' RACE reads. The table shows around 90,000 distinct CDR3 sequences, with about 13% occurring only once. This clonotype turned up a few times. Its antigen is not identified. The CDR3 consists of 14 residues. The V end was cut by 4 bases, the J end by 1 base, with 11 bases between. CDR1 is SGHKS and CDR2 is YYEKEE in the germline V gene (reference sequence). The V gene is TRBV5-5, the J gene TRBJ2-5; D might be TRBD1 or TRBD2, each matching 5 bases. The clonotype originates from an adult woman who had mild COVID-19 (a few samples of this study predate the infection). Cell type and time point are not known. The sequenced sample was PBMCs or a T cell subset sorted from them (not recorded which). The CDR3 sequence is CASSLGETQETQYF. CDR3 bases: TGTGCCAGCAGCCTGGGGGAGACCCAAGAGACCCAGTACTTC.